Listed below are T cell receptor beta chains from one sample, sequenced in a study of tumor-infiltrating lymphocytes in primary liver carcinoma. MiXCR was run by TCRdb on the multiplex PCR reads, yielding one entry per CDR3 protein. The data hold roughly 200,000 distinct CDR3 sequences, with approximately 80% observed a single time. Sequencing input: tumor tissue from primary liver carcinoma. The receptors were sampled from a man aged 35 to 55 with primary liver carcinoma and hepatitis B virus infection. CDR3s include the opening cysteine and the closing phenylalanine or tryptophan. Fields, in order: V gene, D gene, clone size, J gene, CDR3 DNA, CDR3 protein. A D gene is named only where the DNA matches it firmly. The size field is filled for only some rows; it gives once, few, many or a size class.

v_gene: TRBV4-2; d_gene: .; abundance: .; j_gene: TRBJ2-3; CDR3nt: TGTGCCAGTAGCCAAGAAAAAGGAGGGGGCGTAAGCAATCAGCCCCAGTATTTT; CDR3aa: CASSQEKGGGVSNQPQYF
v_gene: TRBV5-4; d_gene: .; abundance: .; j_gene: TRBJ2-5; CDR3nt: TGTGGCAGCAGCTCGGAGAGGGTAGAGACCCAGTACTTC; CDR3aa: CGSSSERVETQYF
v_gene: TRBV6-5; d_gene: .; abundance: .; j_gene: TRBJ2-2; CDR3nt: TGTGCCAACAGTTATCAAGGAGTACTGGGGGAGCTGTTTTTT; CDR3aa: CANSYQGVLGELFF
v_gene: TRBV28; d_gene: .; abundance: .; j_gene: TRBJ2-7; CDR3nt: TGTGCCAGCAGGGGGACACGGGCCTCGGAGCAGTACTTC; CDR3aa: CASRGTRASEQYF
v_gene: TRBV6-2/TRBV6-3; d_gene: TRBD2; abundance: .; j_gene: TRBJ2-3; CDR3nt: TGTGCCAGCCTACTAGGCCCTAGCGGGAACGTCCCCTCTGGTACAGATACGCAGTATTTT; CDR3aa: CASLLGPSGNVPSGTDTQYF
v_gene: TRBV9; d_gene: TRBD1; abundance: .; j_gene: TRBJ2-1; CDR3nt: TGTGCCAGTAGCGTGACAGGGGGTAGTGAGCAGTTCTTC; CDR3aa: CASSVTGGSEQFF
v_gene: TRBV11-2; d_gene: .; abundance: once; j_gene: TRBJ2-6; CDR3nt: TGTGCCATCCAGCGGTCGCGCTCTGGGGCCAACATCCTAACTTTC; CDR3aa: CAIQRSRSGANILTF
v_gene: TRBV11-1; d_gene: .; abundance: .; j_gene: TRBJ2-4; CDR3nt: TGTGCCAGCAGCTTTCCCCGGGCTAGTGGGACCAAAAACATTCAGTGTTTC; CDR3aa: CASSFPRASGTKNIQCF
v_gene: TRBV20-1; d_gene: TRBD2; abundance: .; j_gene: TRBJ2-1; CDR3nt: TGCAGTGCGGCGGCCACTAGCGGGAGCCCCCTCAATGAGCAGTTCTTC; CDR3aa: CSAAATSGSPLNEQFF
v_gene: TRBV28; d_gene: .; abundance: .; j_gene: TRBJ1-1; CDR3nt: TGTGCCAGTTTCAACCCGGGAGTCACTGAAGCTTTCTTT; CDR3aa: CASFNPGVTEAFF
v_gene: TRBV11-2; d_gene: .; abundance: .; j_gene: TRBJ2-3; CDR3nt: TGTGCCAGCAGTCTGGAAACTGAGAGGGTCGGAGGTACGCAGTATTTT; CDR3aa: CASSLETERVGGTQYF
v_gene: TRBV12-3/TRBV12-4; d_gene: .; abundance: .; j_gene: TRBJ1-1; CDR3nt: TGTGCCAGCACACTCGGGAGGCAGAACACTGAAGCTTTCTTT; CDR3aa: CASTLGRQNTEAFF
v_gene: TRBV29-1; d_gene: .; abundance: .; j_gene: TRBJ2-1; CDR3nt: TGCAGCGTTGAGTTCGGGACATGGGGCTTTTATGAGCAGTTATTC; CDR3aa: CSVEFGTWGFYEQLF
v_gene: TRBV27; d_gene: TRBD2; abundance: few; j_gene: TRBJ2-7; CDR3nt: TGTGCCAGCAGTCGACTAGCGGGAGGGTCCCACGAGCAGTACTTC; CDR3aa: CASSRLAGGSHEQYF
v_gene: TRBV6-1; d_gene: .; abundance: .; j_gene: TRBJ1-1; CDR3nt: TGTGCCAGCCCCAGGGCAGGGGACACTGAAGCTTTCTTT; CDR3aa: CASPRAGDTEAFF
v_gene: TRBV11-2; d_gene: .; abundance: .; j_gene: TRBJ2-5; CDR3nt: TGTGCCAGCAACTTAACAGTGGCGGGAGAGACCCAGTACTTC; CDR3aa: CASNLTVAGETQYF
v_gene: TRBV14; d_gene: .; abundance: .; j_gene: TRBJ2-3; CDR3nt: TGTGCCAGCAGCCGCAAGCTTCTCGGCAATCTAAATACGCAGTATTTC; CDR3aa: CASSRKLLGNLNTQYF
v_gene: TRBV6-2/TRBV6-3; d_gene: TRBD2; abundance: .; j_gene: TRBJ2-2; CDR3nt: TGTGTCGGCAGCGACATAGGGAATCGACTAGCCAACACCGGGGAGCTGTTTTTT; CDR3aa: CVGSDIGNRLANTGELFF
v_gene: TRBV7-2; d_gene: TRBD2; abundance: .; j_gene: TRBJ2-1; CDR3nt: TGTGCCAGCAGCCGCCAACTAGCGGTAGGCCCCAATGAGCAGTTCTTC; CDR3aa: CASSRQLAVGPNEQFF
v_gene: TRBV4-3; d_gene: .; abundance: .; j_gene: TRBJ1-6; CDR3nt: TGCGCCAGCAGCCAAGCGCAAAGCATCGATAATTCACCCCTCCACTTT; CDR3aa: CASSQAQSIDNSPLHF
v_gene: TRBV11-1; d_gene: .; abundance: .; j_gene: TRBJ2-3; CDR3nt: TGTGCCAGCAGCTCTGGTGGAAGCTCTGGTGGAGCCCGCACATATACGCAGTATTTT; CDR3aa: CASSSGGSSGGARTYTQYF
v_gene: TRBV29-1; d_gene: TRBD2; abundance: .; j_gene: TRBJ2-2; CDR3nt: TGCAGCGTAGCGACTAGCGCGGCGAACAGCGGGGAGCTGTTTTTT; CDR3aa: CSVATSAANSGELFF
v_gene: TRBV6-2/TRBV6-3; d_gene: .; abundance: .; j_gene: TRBJ2-5; CDR3nt: TGTGCCAGCAGTTGGGCGTCCAGTGAGATGGAGAACCAGTACTTC; CDR3aa: CASSWASSEMENQYF
v_gene: TRBV5-5; d_gene: TRBD2; abundance: .; j_gene: TRBJ2-1; CDR3nt: TGTGCCAGCAGCTCGGAACTAGCGCACGAAAATGAGCAGTTCTTC; CDR3aa: CASSSELAHENEQFF
v_gene: TRBV29-1; d_gene: TRBD2; abundance: .; j_gene: TRBJ2-3; CDR3nt: TGTAGTGTCGGGGCGGGAGCCGGCACAGATACGCAGTATTTT; CDR3aa: CSVGAGAGTDTQYF
v_gene: TRBV6-2/TRBV6-3; d_gene: .; abundance: .; j_gene: TRBJ2-1; CDR3nt: TGTGCCAGCATCTTACTCAACAGGAGCTACAATGAGCAGTTCTTC; CDR3aa: CASILLNRSYNEQFF
v_gene: TRBV29-1; d_gene: .; abundance: .; j_gene: TRBJ2-7; CDR3nt: TGTAGCGTCGCCCTTTGGCACAGCTCCTACGAGCAGTACTTC; CDR3aa: CSVALWHSSYEQYF